A selection of T cell receptor beta chains follows, all from one sample in a study of Graves' ophthalmopathy and Graves' hyperthyroidism. MiXCR, run by TCRdb on the multiplex PCR reads, gives a single entry per CDR3 protein. The table shows around 470,000 distinct CDR3 sequences, with around 15% occurring only once. Sequenced: blood. These receptor sequences come from a woman aged 25 to 45 with Graves' ophthalmopathy. The CDR3 runs from the conserved cysteine through the conserved F or W. A D gene is named only where the DNA matches it firmly. Not all rows give a size; the values are once, few, many and, for expanded clones, a class.

V	size	J	D	CDR3	DNA
TRBV11-2	.	TRBJ2-5	TRBD2	CASSKGLLAGVPWETQYF	TGTGCCAGCAGCAAGGGCCTCCTAGCGGGGGTACCATGGGAGACCCAGTACTTC
TRBV12-5	many	TRBJ1-5	TRBD1	CASGFTGGNQPQHF	TGTGCTAGTGGTTTTACAGGGGGCAATCAGCCCCAGCATTTT
TRBV12-3/TRBV12-4	many	TRBJ2-2	.	CASSLQGTGELFF	TGTGCCAGCAGTTTACAGGGAACCGGGGAGCTGTTTTTT
TRBV6-1	many	TRBJ1-2	.	CASSERHFPNYGYTF	TGTGCCAGCAGTGAGCGACACTTCCCTAACTATGGCTACACCTTC
TRBV7-9	many	TRBJ2-5	.	CASSSRVGETQYF	TGTGCCAGCAGCTCTAGGGTAGGGGAGACCCAGTACTTC
TRBV6-1	.	TRBJ2-3	TRBD2	CASIPGLASSDTQYF	TGTGCCAGCATCCCCGGACTAGCCTCCTCAGATACGCAGTATTTT
TRBV7-2	many	TRBJ2-5	.	CASSFQDRETQYF	TGTGCCAGCAGCTTTCAAGATAGGGAGACCCAGTACTTC
TRBV5-1	many	TRBJ2-7	.	CASSLGYGGDEQYF	TGCGCCAGCAGCTTGGGCTATGGAGGGGACGAGCAGTACTTC
TRBV5-1	.	TRBJ2-5	.	CASSLGRVLQETQYF	TGCGCCAGCAGCCTGGGCAGGGTCCTTCAAGAGACCCAGTACTTC
TRBV9	many	TRBJ2-5	TRBD2	CASSLRTSGEGETQYF	TGTGCCAGCAGCTTGCGGACTAGCGGGGAGGGAGAGACCCAGTACTTC
TRBV28	.	TRBJ2-7	.	CASSFQPVPAQYF	TGTGCCAGCAGTTTTCAGCCCGTACCAGCGCAGTACTTC
TRBV29-1	many	TRBJ2-6	.	CSVAESGANVLTF	TGCAGCGTTGCGGAGTCTGGGGCCAACGTCCTGACTTTC
TRBV7-2	many	TRBJ1-3	.	CASSPKGAGGNTIYF	TGTGCCAGCAGTCCGAAAGGGGCAGGGGGAAACACCATATATTTT
TRBV6-1	many	TRBJ1-1	.	CASTRSGANTEAFF	TGTGCCAGCACCCGATCGGGGGCGAACACTGAAGCTTTCTTT
TRBV20-1	few	TRBJ2-7	.	CSARAFQRSYSYEQYF	TGCAGTGCTAGAGCCTTTCAGAGGTCCTACTCCTACGAGCAGTACTTC
TRBV6-2/TRBV6-3	many	TRBJ1-5	.	CASKTYGDNQPQHF	TGTGCCAGCAAAACGTACGGTGACAATCAGCCCCAGCATTTT
TRBV5-1	.	TRBJ2-5	.	CASSAARQETQYF	TGCGCCAGCAGTGCCGCTAGGCAGGAGACCCAGTACTTC
TRBV9	many	TRBJ2-7	TRBD2	CASSAASGSYEQYF	TGTGCCAGCAGCGCAGCTAGCGGGAGCTACGAGCAGTACTTC
TRBV2	many	TRBJ2-5	.	CASSEWWANQETQYF	TGTGCCAGCAGTGAATGGTGGGCAAACCAAGAGACCCAGTACTTC
TRBV5-1	many	TRBJ1-1	.	CASSQMDRYTEAFF	TGCGCCAGCAGCCAAATGGACAGATACACTGAAGCTTTCTTT
TRBV12-3/TRBV12-4	many	TRBJ1-3	.	CASSQWEGNTIYF	TGTGCCAGCAGTCAATGGGAGGGAAACACCATATATTTT
TRBV12-3/TRBV12-4	many	TRBJ1-6	TRBD1	CASSLGTGFSPLHF	TGTGCCAGCAGCCTCGGGACAGGGTTTTCACCCCTCCACTTT
TRBV6-5	many	TRBJ1-2	.	CASSYSPGSDYGYTF	TGTGCCAGCAGTTACTCGCCCGGGAGCGATTATGGCTACACCTTC
TRBV30	many	TRBJ1-6	.	CAWRDRLDSPLHF	TGTGCCTGGAGAGACAGATTAGATTCACCCCTCCACTTT
TRBV6-2/TRBV6-3	.	TRBJ1-1	TRBD1	CASSSPNRGPNTEAFF	TGTGCCAGCAGTTCACCAAACAGGGGGCCGAACACTGAAGCTTTCTTT
TRBV28	many	TRBJ2-7	TRBD1	CASSFPQGAYEQYF	TGTGCCAGCAGTTTCCCGCAGGGGGCTTACGAGCAGTACTTC
TRBV12-3/TRBV12-4	many	TRBJ2-7	.	CASSGTGIGTYEQYF	TGTGCCAGCAGCGGAACAGGGATAGGGACCTACGAGCAGTACTTC
TRBV6-8	.	TRBJ2-7	.	CASGGCYEQYF	TGTGCCAGCGGGGGATGCTACGAGCAGTACTTC
TRBV6-5	many	TRBJ2-5	.	CASSYAPGTPQETQYF	TGTGCCAGCAGTTACGCCCCAGGGACCCCCCAAGAGACCCAGTACTTC
TRBV28	.	TRBJ1-2	TRBD1	CASSLQDRGLFGYTF	TGTGCCAGCAGTTTACAGGACAGGGGGCTGTTTGGCTACACCTTC
TRBV20-1	many	TRBJ1-1	.	CNARSGNTEAFF	TGCAATGCTAGGTCGGGGAACACTGAAGCTTTCTTT
TRBV4-1	many	TRBJ1-6	.	CASSLWNLVSSYNSPLHF	TGCGCCAGCAGCCTATGGAATCTGGTCAGCTCCTATAATTCACCCCTCCACTTT
TRBV6-1	many	TRBJ2-7	TRBD1	CASSPGQIHYEQYF	TGTGCCAGCAGCCCGGGACAGATCCACTACGAGCAGTACTTC
TRBV20-1	.	TRBJ1-2	.	CSARDSVTRYGYTF	TGCAGTGCTAGAGATTCGGTAACGCGCTATGGCTACACCTTC
TRBV24-1	.	TRBJ2-2	.	CATSDPDRTWTGELFF	TGTGCCACCAGTGACCCCGACAGGACATGGACCGGGGAGCTGTTTTTT
TRBV5-1	many	TRBJ1-2	.	CASSLDNNYGYTF	TGCGCCAGCAGCTTGGACAATAACTATGGCTACACCTTC
TRBV10-3	many	TRBJ1-1	TRBD1	CAISEGQGPSTEAFF	TGTGCCATCAGTGAGGGACAGGGGCCGTCGACTGAAGCTTTCTTT
TRBV19	many	TRBJ2-5	.	CASSPGLQVGETQYF	TGTGCCAGTAGCCCGGGACTCCAGGTTGGGGAGACCCAGTACTTC
TRBV28	many	TRBJ2-7	.	CASSLYAGISYEQYF	TGTGCCAGCAGTTTATACGCGGGTATCTCCTACGAGCAGTACTTC
TRBV3-1	.	TRBJ2-2	.	CASSQFPGANTGELFF	TGTGCCAGCAGCCAATTTCCGGGGGCGAACACCGGGGAGCTGTTTTTT
TRBV19	many	TRBJ1-2	TRBD1	CASSPYGQGVRGYTF	TGTGCCAGTAGTCCCTATGGACAGGGGGTGAGAGGCTACACCTTC